This passage covers 3 T cell receptor beta chains from one sample sequenced in a study of chemoradiotherapy in HPV16-positive cancers. Assay used: immunoSEQ multiplex PCR; TCRdb lists only in-frame clones, some missing. The sample contains about 23,000 clones, about 88% of which appear only once. The source material was blood, sampled from a patient who underwent chemoradiotherapy. Source of these receptors: a human donor with HPV-associated anogenital cancer.

This chain connects TRBV9 to TRBJ2-3; the D is unclear. The CDR3 contains 13 residues. Trimming took 0 bases from V and 3 from J, leaving 5 bases between them. Germline loops: CDR1 SGDLS, CDR2 YYNGEE. The CDR3 bases are TGTGCCAGCAGCGTAGGGGGTACAGATACGCAGTATTTT. It codes for CASSVGGTDTQYF.

The V and J genes are TRBV19 and TRBJ1-6; D not certain. This CDR3 region has 16 residues. Trimming shortened V by 5 bases and J by 0 bases, and 11 bases separated the two germline ends. Germline V gene sequence: CDR1 LNHDA, CDR2 SQIVND (reference sequence). CDR3 residues: CASSASLSSYNSPLHF. For the CDR3, the DNA is TGTGCCAGTAGTGCTTCACTAAGCTCCTATAATTCACCCCTCCACTTT.

As regards this clone: An end of the junction differs from the germline gene, which may be a read error. The genes are TRBV10-3 and TRBJ1-5, with D possibly TRBD1 on 6 matching bases. The CDR3 sequence is 13 residues long. Germline V gives CDR1 ENHRY, CDR2 SYGVKD. CDR3 in amino acids: CAIQDSSHQPQHF. The DNA of the CDR3 is TGTGCCATCCAGGACAGTAGCCATCAGCCCCAGCATTTT.